This T cell receptor beta chain stems from a study of T cells in Graves' hyperthyroidism and ophthalmopathy. Points from the study as a whole: Stable hyperthyroidism and ophthalmopathy were separated using 13 V-J signatures.

Amplification of TCR beta CDR3 regions used RNA as the template. First-round RT-PCR targeting the TCR CDR3 was performed with the HTBI primer set. From the multiplex PCR reads, TCRdb called clonotypes with MiXCR, one entry per CDR3 protein. The sample contains around 560,000 distinct CDR3 sequences, roughly a sixth of which appear only once. Stability of Graves' hyperthyroidism was defined as absent ophthalmopathy progression within 18 months. Remarks on this clonotype: Its antigen is undetermined.

V dropped 2 bases and J dropped 4 bases, with 11 bases sitting between them. The CDR3 totals 15 residues. Germline V gene lookup returns CDR1 SGHTA and CDR2 FQGNSA. What was sequenced was blood. This receptor was identified in a young woman with Graves' hyperthyroidism. This chain links TRBV7-2 with TRBJ2-2; TRBD2 might be the D (5 bases). CDR3 residues: CASSLNAEATGELFF. DNA of the CDR3: TGTGCCAGCAGCTTAAATGCGGAGGCCACCGGGGAGCTGTTTTTT.